The 30 T cell receptor beta chains reported below all come from one sample, sequenced in a study of cytomegalovirus exposure and HLA in healthy donors. In the PCR, 60 Vbeta and 13 Jbeta primers were used. Clones were sequenced by immunoSEQ multiplex PCR, and TCRdb holds only the in-frame ones, with some missing. The table includes 150,000 to 200,000 clones, roughly 88% detected once. Source material: PBMCs. The receptors derive from a girl aged 2 to 9 in good health and CMV-seropositive.

As DNA, the CDR3 is TGTGCCAGCAGCGCGGGACCGACTAACTATGGCTACACCTTC. Its translation is CASSAGPTNYGYTF. V gene TRBV11-2 combines with J gene TRBJ1-2; D possibly corresponds to TRBD1 (5 bases). Per the germline V gene, CDR1 is SGHAT and CDR2 is FQNNGV. The CDR3 totals 14 residues. V gave up 5 bases and J gave up 0 bases, with 10 bases separating them.

The chain has TRBV11-2 and TRBJ1-4; a weak D match, TRBD1 (5 bases). The germline CDR1 and CDR2 sequences are SGHAT and FQNNGV. V lost 2 bases and J 7 bases, leaving 14 bases between the germline ends. The length of the CDR3 is 15 residues. The CDR3 sequence: CASSLRGLRSEKLFF. CDR3 in DNA: TGTGCCAGCAGCTTACGGGGACTCCGGAGTGAAAAACTGTTTTTT.

The chain has TRBV6-5 and TRBJ1-1; D call uncertain. From germline, CDR1 is MNHEY and CDR2 SVGAGI. The CDR3 has 12 residues. V lost 6 bases to trimming and J lost 6 bases, with 11 bases between them. CDR3 nucleotide sequence: TGTGCCAGCAGCAGACTAGGCGCTGAAGCTTTCTTT. Protein: CASSRLGAEAFF.

V gene TRBV21-1 combines with J gene TRBJ2-7; TRBD2 was called by the table and not checked on the DNA. TRBV21-1 counts as a pseudogene. There are 19 residues in the CDR3. The CDR3 region has the DNA TGTGCCAGCAGCAAAGGCTTGTGGGTTGAGGCGGGAGGGCCGAGCGAGCAGTACTTC. It specifies CASSKGLWVEAGGPSEQYF.

This chain joins TRBV6-5 and TRBJ2-7; 9 nucleotides match TRBD2. This CDR3 region has 16 residues. Per the germline V gene, CDR1 is MNHEY and CDR2 is SVGAGI. V shed 2 bases and J 2 bases; nucleotides not matched to a gene: 7. The CDR3 spells CASSYEPGLAAYEQYF. In nucleotides, the CDR3 is TGTGCCAGCAGTTACGAGCCGGGACTAGCCGCCTACGAGCAGTACTTC.

The chain combines TRBV10-3 with TRBJ2-5, with D perhaps matching TRBD1 (6 bases). There are 13 residues in the CDR3. Trimming took off 7 bases at V and 5 bases at J, with 14 bases between the two ends. Germline values: CDR1 ENHRY, CDR2 SYGVKD. The CDR3, as DNA: TGTGCCATCAAGGGGGAGTTCGGGGAGACCCAGTACTTC. Amino acids: CAIKGEFGETQYF.

This chain connects TRBV7-2 to TRBJ2-4; no definite D call. The CDR3 runs 14 residues. Trimming cost V 2 bases and J 0 bases, with 5 bases left between them. CDR1 and CDR2 (germline): SGHTA, FQGNSA. CDR3 residues: CASSLSQAKNIQYF. Here the CDR3 DNA reads TGTGCCAGCAGCTTAAGCCAAGCCAAAAACATTCAGTACTTC.

This chain links TRBV7-9 with TRBJ1-5, with 7 bases identical to TRBD1. Germline loops: CDR1 SEHNR, CDR2 FQNEAQ (reference sequence). J gave up 3 bases and V 2 bases, and 7 bases lay outside the gene matches. The CDR3 runs 16 residues. CDR3 sequence reads: CASSLWVDRDNQPQHF. The CDR3 nucleotides read TGTGCCAGCAGCTTATGGGTCGACAGGGACAATCAGCCCCAGCATTTT.

V gene TRBV6-1 combines with J gene TRBJ2-7; 8 bases line up with TRBD2. The ends lost 3 bases at V and 4 bases at J; junction bases unmatched: 5. Per the germline V gene, CDR1 is MNHNS and CDR2 is SASEGT. This CDR3 comprises 14 residues. The CDR3 here is CASSDREGRYEQYF. The CDR3 DNA reads TGTGCCAGCAGTGATCGGGAGGGCCGGTACGAGCAGTACTTC.

V usage is TRBV28 and J usage is TRBJ1-4; 7 bases are a match to TRBD1. The J segment lost 3 bases and the V segment lost 6 bases, leaving 7 bases of the junction unmatched. The CDR3 is made up of 15 amino acids. Germline lookup yields CDR1 MDHEN and CDR2 SYDVKM. The CDR3 DNA reads as TGTGCCAGCAGGACTAGGGGGCAAGCTAATGAAAAACTGTTTTTT. This gives the protein CASRTRGQANEKLFF.

This chain connects TRBV10-1 to TRBJ1-1; D possibly corresponds to TRBD1 (5 bases). CDR3 size: 17 residues. V was cut by 0 bases and J by 0 bases, with 14 bases left in between. Germline V gene data show CDR1 as WNHNN and CDR2 as SYGVQD (reference sequence). The DNA of the CDR3 is TGCGCCAGCAGTGAGTCCCCAGGGCCTGCCATGAACACTGAAGCTTTCTTT. Translating gives CASSESPGPAMNTEAFF.

V is TRBV16 and J is TRBJ2-2, with D possibly TRBD2 on 5 matching bases. Germline V gene lookup returns CDR1 KGHSY and CDR2 FQNENV. This CDR3 region has 14 residues. V lost 6 bases and J lost 2, with 10 bases in between. CDR3 nucleotides: TGTGCCAGCAGTCAGACGGGAAACACCGGGGAGCTGTTTTTT. As protein: CASSQTGNTGELFF.

This chain joins TRBV30 and TRBJ1-2; D is unclear. The V end lost 5 bases, the J end lost 2 bases, and 12 bases lay between the germline ends. CDR1 is GTSNPN and CDR2 is SVGIG in the germline V gene (reference sequence). The CDR3 spans 13 residues. In DNA form, the CDR3 reads TGTGCCTGGGAAACGACGGGAAACTATGGCTACACCTTC. This translates into CAWETTGNYGYTF.

The chain recombines TRBV5-1 with TRBJ1-2, with TRBD1 matching over 9 bases. Germline V gene data show CDR1 as SGHRS and CDR2 as YFSETQ. V gave up 1 base and J gave up 3 bases; unmatched junction bases: 4. The CDR3 has 15 residues. CDR3 bases: TGCGCCAGCAGCTTGTCGAGGACAGGGGACTATGGCTACACCTTC. Translated, it gives CASSLSRTGDYGYTF.

Here the CDR3 reads CASSLVAGEGAYEQYF. The DNA for the CDR3 is TGCGCCAGCAGCTTGGTAGCGGGGGAAGGTGCCTACGAGCAGTACTTC. The chain recombines TRBV5-1 with TRBJ2-7; 9 nucleotides match TRBD2. This CDR3 comprises 16 residues. The trim removed 0 bases at V and 2 bases at J, leaving 6 bases unmatched. Germline V gene sequence: CDR1 SGHRS, CDR2 YFSETQ.

The rearrangement joins TRBV30 to TRBJ2-7; weak D call: TRBD2 (5 bases). Trimming stripped 5 bases from V and 3 bases from J, with 26 bases between. The CDR3 is 17 amino acids. Germline-derived CDR1 and CDR2 are GTSNPN and SVGIG (reference sequence). The CDR3 region is CAWGPSSVLDGGYEQYF. CDR3 nucleotides: TGTGCCTGGGGCCCTTCTTCGGTACTAGACGGTGGCTACGAGCAGTACTTC.

This chain joins TRBV5-8 and TRBJ1-4; D is unclear. CDR3 size: 14 residues. Germline CDR1 reads SGHTS; CDR2 reads YDEGEE. V was clipped by 4 bases and J by 7 bases, with 14 bases between them. In DNA form, the CDR3 reads TGTGCCAGCAGCCTATCATGGGCGGGTGAAAAACTGTTTTTT. This codes for CASSLSWAGEKLFF.

The chain employs TRBV9 and TRBJ2-2; D is undetermined. Germline CDR1 is SGDLS and CDR2 is YYNGEE. The CDR3 is 16 amino acids. V lost 1 base and J lost 1, with 11 bases in between. CDR3: CASSVLVGVNTGELFF. For the CDR3, the DNA is TGTGCCAGCAGCGTACTCGTAGGAGTGAACACCGGGGAGCTGTTTTTT. Full variable domain (remainder filled in from reference TRBV9 and TRBJ2-2): DSGVTQTPKHLITATGQRVTLRCSPRSGDLSVYWYQQSLDQGLQFLIQYYNGEERAKGNILERFSAQQFPDLHSELNLSSLELGDSALYFCASSVLVGVNTGELFFGEGSRLTVL.

The chain couples TRBV5-1 to TRBJ1-1; D remains ambiguous. The V gene lost 5 bases and the J gene lost 4 bases, with 15 bases spanning the gap. CDR1 and CDR2 (germline): SGHRS, YFSETQ. The CDR3 runs 14 residues. The CDR3 loop is CASRIQPLGTEAFF. CDR3 in DNA: TGCGCCAGCAGAATACAGCCGTTGGGCACTGAAGCTTTCTTT. The entire variable domain, with the rest obtained from reference TRBV5-1 and TRBJ1-1, is as follows: KAGVTQTPRYLIKTRGQQVTLSCSPISGHRSVSWYQQTPGQGLQFLFEYFSETQRNKGNFPGRFSGRQFSNSRSEMNVSTLELGDSALYLCASRIQPLGTEAFFGQGTRLTVV.

CDR3 protein: CASSLDGTSGWGEHNEQFF. The CDR3 DNA follows: TGCGCCAGCAGCCTAGATGGGACTAGCGGGTGGGGGGAGCACAATGAGCAGTTCTTC. The rearrangement links TRBV4-1 to TRBJ2-1, with 12 bases lining up with TRBD2. Trimming cost V 4 bases and J 5 bases; bases outside gene matches: 15. Looked up from germline, CDR1 is MGHRA and CDR2 is YSYEKL. The CDR3 has 19 residues.

The V and J genes are TRBV30 and TRBJ1-2; the D gene is possibly TRBD1 (5 bases). Between the trimmed V and J ends, which lost 1 base and 6 bases, there was a span of 6 bases. The germline V gene has CDR1 GTSNPN and CDR2 SVGIG (reference sequence). The CDR3 is 11 residues long. CDR3 protein: CAWSGGDGYTF. CDR3 DNA sequence: TGTGCCTGGAGTGGGGGGGATGGCTACACCTTC.

The J gene is TRBJ1-1, the V gene TRBV7-2, with a weak D call TRBD1 (6 bases). V was cut by 2 bases and J by 7 bases, with 11 bases left in between. Looked up from germline, CDR1 is SGHTA and CDR2 is FQGNSA. The CDR3 length is 13 residues. CDR3 in amino acids: CASSLRGGSEAFF. The CDR3 coding sequence is TGTGCCAGCAGCTTAAGAGGGGGAAGTGAAGCTTTCTTT. Supplemented by reference TRBV7-2 and TRBJ1-1, the full variable domain reads GAGVSQSPSNKVTEKGKDVELRCDPISGHTALYWYRQSLGQGLEFLIYFQGNSAPDKSGLPSDRFSAERTGGSVSTLTIQRTQQEDSAVYLCASSLRGGSEAFFGQGTRLTVV.

CDR3 sequence (DNA): TGTGCCTGTGCCGGGACTAGCGGGGGGAGGTACGAGCAGTACTTC. As protein: CACAGTSGGRYEQYF. The chain combines TRBV30 with TRBJ2-7, with 15 positions matching TRBD2. Trimming cost V 6 bases and J 4 bases; bases outside gene matches: 7. The CDR3 runs to 15 residues. Germline CDR1 reads GTSNPN; CDR2 reads SVGIG (reference sequence).

CDR3 nucleotides: TGTGCCAGCAGCTTAAGTTACAGGGGTGTGAAAAACATTCAGTACTTC. The encoded protein is CASSLSYRGVKNIQYF. The chain joins TRBV7-9 to TRBJ2-4; 7 nucleotides line up with TRBD1. The CDR3 has 16 amino acids. In germline, CDR1 is SEHNR, CDR2 FQNEAQ (reference sequence). With V trimmed by 2 bases and J by 4 bases, 8 bases remained unmatched.

This clone showed up just once. The rearrangement joins TRBV6-5 to TRBJ1-2; 10 bases match TRBD1. The CDR3 is 14 residues long. Germline-derived CDR1 and CDR2 are MNHEY and SVGAGI. J gave up 2 bases and V 5 bases, and 2 bases lay outside the gene matches. This CDR3 is CASSRDRGNYGYTF. The CDR3 DNA sequence: TGTGCCAGCAGTCGGGACAGGGGCAACTATGGCTACACCTTC.

The J gene is TRBJ2-2, the V gene TRBV2; 9 bases align to TRBD2. The CDR3 is 14 amino acids. Germline V CDR1 and CDR2: SNHLY, FYNNEI. V dropped 2 bases and J dropped 6; count of bases not matched to a gene: 1. The CDR3 sequence is CASSERGGAGELFF. The CDR3 nucleotides are TGTGCCAGCAGTGAACGCGGGGGGGCCGGGGAGCTGTTTTTT.

Concerning this clone itself: The junction does not match germline at one end; this may be a read error. The chain uses TRBV5-6 and TRBJ2-7, with D tentatively TRBD2 (5 bases). CDR3 size: 9 residues. CDR1 is SGHDT and CDR2 is YYEEEE in the germline V gene. The CDR3 region is CASSLAGNF. The CDR3 nucleotides read TGTGCCAGCAGCTTGGCCGGGAACTTC.

The CDR3 loop is CASSPTSGDVSEQFF. The CDR3 DNA follows: TGTGCCAGCTCACCAACTAGCGGGGATGTTAGTGAGCAGTTCTTC. The rearrangement links TRBV18 to TRBJ2-1, with 10 bases identical to TRBD2. After removal of 2 bases from V and 9 bases from J, the junction contained 7 bases not matched to a gene. Germline loops: CDR1 KGHSH, CDR2 LQKENI. There are 15 residues in the CDR3.

The chain links TRBV28 to TRBJ2-1; 8 positions match TRBD1. With V trimmed by 6 bases and J by 9 bases, 13 bases remained unmatched. The germline V gene encodes CDR1 MDHEN and CDR2 SYDVKM. The CDR3 is 15 residues long. CDR3 amino acids: CASSPIQGAQGEQFF. CDR3 in DNA: TGTGCCAGCAGCCCAATCCAGGGGGCGCAAGGTGAGCAGTTCTTC. Supplemented by reference TRBV28 and TRBJ2-1, the full variable domain reads DVKVTQSSRYLVKRTGEKVFLECVQDMDHENMFWYRQDPGLGLRLIYFSYDVKMKEKGDIPEGYSVSREKKERFSLILESASTNQTSMYLCASSPIQGAQGEQFFGPGTRLTVL.

The chain couples TRBV28 to TRBJ1-1, with D possibly being TRBD1 (6 bases). The CDR3 runs to 15 residues. CDR1 and CDR2 from the germline V gene are MDHEN and SYDVKM. V lost 2 bases and J lost 4, with 14 bases in between. The CDR3 here is CASSLTTGSSTEAFF. The CDR3, as DNA: TGTGCCAGCAGTTTAACAACAGGGTCATCCACTGAAGCTTTCTTT.